This TCR beta chain is drawn from a study of identical twins. The CDR3 has 15 amino acids. Trimming took 4 bases from V and 6 from J; bases not matched to a gene: 4. In its sample, this clonotype was seen a few times. TCRdb re-called the 5' RACE reads with MiXCR, one entry per CDR3 protein. The table lists fewer than 250,000 distinct CDR3 sequences, approximately 15% of them singletons. The same sample was also used in a study of T cells expressing NK-cell markers. As that study records: Sorting was limited to alpha-beta TCR-expressing T cells with an anti-gamma-delta TCR antibody in several experiments.

The sequenced sample was CD8+ T cells sorted from blood. The V and J genes are TRBV12-3 or TRBV12-4 and TRBJ2-1; TRBD2 matches 12 bases. This TCR was sampled from a woman between 18 and 29 years old in good health. The chain's CDR3 is CASSSLGLAGNEQFF. Written as DNA, the CDR3 is TGTGCCAGCAGTTCCCTGGGACTAGCGGGCAATGAGCAGTTCTTC.